One and the same sample provided the 11 T cell receptor beta chains below, sequenced in a study of PD-L1 blockade in urothelial cancer. The sample's time point: peripheral blood 6 weeks after treatment start. Here immunoSEQ multiplex PCR was the method, and the copy in TCRdb shows in-frame clones only, minus some. The table records 20,000 to 25,000 clones, roughly 85% of them present only once. The sample was PBMCs, taken around atezolizumab (anti-PD-L1) treatment. The receptors shown here come from a man aged 65-85 years with urothelial cancer.

This clone showed up just a few times. V gene TRBV2 combines with J gene TRBJ2-1; TRBD1 agrees at 9 bases. After removal of 8 bases from V and 7 bases from J, the junction contained 0 bases not matched to a gene. This CDR3 contains 11 residues. In germline, CDR1 is SNHLY, CDR2 FYNNEI. The CDR3 loop is CASGQGNEQFF. For the CDR3, the DNA is TGTGCCAGCGGACAGGGGAATGAGCAGTTCTTC.

The V gene is TRBV19, the J gene TRBJ2-6; D may be TRBD1 (6 bases). The CDR3 runs to 18 residues. Trimming stripped 7 bases from V and 2 bases from J, with 21 bases between. Looked up from germline, CDR1 is LNHDA and CDR2 is SQIVND (reference sequence). The chain's CDR3 is CASTLQQGTPPGANVLTF. Written as DNA, the CDR3 is TGTGCCAGTACCCTGCAACAGGGTACCCCCCCTGGGGCCAACGTCCTGACTTTC.

CDR3: CASSQPFPKDRTTAKNIQYF. The CDR3 coding sequence is TGCGCCAGCAGCCAACCCTTCCCGAAGGACAGAACTACGGCCAAAAACATTCAGTACTTC. The chain is built from TRBV4-1 and TRBJ2-4; TRBD1 might be the D (6 bases). Per the germline V gene, CDR1 is MGHRA and CDR2 is YSYEKL. V lost 2 bases and J lost 1, with 24 bases in between. This CDR3 spans 20 amino acids.

The J gene is TRBJ1-4, the V gene TRBV4-1, with 7 bases matching TRBD1. Germline V gene lookup returns CDR1 MGHRA and CDR2 YSYEKL. CDR3 length: 17 residues. J lost 0 bases, V lost 5 bases, and 9 bases had no gene match. CDR3: CASSDNDRDATNEKLFF. CDR3 coding DNA: TGCGCCAGCAGCGATAACGACAGGGATGCAACTAATGAAAAACTGTTTTTT.

This sequence joins TRBV5-1 and TRBJ2-1, with 10 bases aligning to TRBD2. Germline V gene sequence: CDR1 SGHRS, CDR2 YFSETQ. This CDR3 region has 16 residues. V shed 0 bases and J 9 bases; nucleotides not matched to a gene: 9. CDR3 protein: CASSLGGSSGRGEQFF. CDR3 nucleotides: TGCGCCAGCAGCTTGGGTGGGTCTAGCGGGAGAGGTGAGCAGTTCTTC.

CDR3 region: CASSYNGQGETQYF. In nucleotides, the CDR3 is TGCGCCAGCAGCTACAATGGACAGGGGGAGACCCAGTACTTC. The chain recombines TRBV5-1 with TRBJ2-5; 9 nucleotides agree with TRBD1. This CDR3 spans 14 amino acids. Germline assignment: CDR1 SGHRS and CDR2 YFSETQ. The junction had 5 bases not matched to a gene; V was cut back by 3 bases and J by 5 bases. The entire variable domain, with the rest obtained from reference TRBV5-1 and TRBJ2-5, is as follows: KAGVTQTPRYLIKTRGQQVTLSCSPISGHRSVSWYQQTPGQGLQFLFEYFSETQRNKGNFPGRFSGRQFSNSRSEMNVSTLELGDSALYLCASSYNGQGETQYFGPGTRLLVL.

The V and J genes are TRBV5-6 and TRBJ2-3, with D maybe TRBD2 (6 bases). Trimming left V 0 bases short and J 3 bases short, with 11 bases between. CDR3 size: 15 residues. Germline V gives CDR1 SGHDT, CDR2 YYEEEE. CDR3 nucleotides: TGTGCCAGCAGCTTGGGGGGGAGGATTACAGATACGCAGTATTTT. Its translation is CASSLGGRITDTQYF.

The rearrangement links TRBV7-2 to TRBJ2-7; D is possibly TRBD2 (5 bases). The germline V gene encodes CDR1 SGHTA and CDR2 FQGNSA. With 0 bases removed from V and 5 bases from J, the gap between germline ends came to 8 bases. This CDR3 has 13 residues. CDR3 DNA: TGTGCCAGCAGCTTAGCTCGGGGTGACGAGCAGTACTTC. This sequence encodes CASSLARGDEQYF.

The chain couples TRBV9 to TRBJ1-4; 7 nucleotides line up with TRBD1. Unmatched junction bases numbered 6, after V lost 3 bases and J lost 7 bases. The germline gives CDR1 SGDLS, CDR2 YYNGEE. The CDR3 loop spans 14 amino acids. The CDR3 DNA sequence: TGTGCCAGCAGCGAGACAGGGTTGGGTGAAAAACTGTTTTTT. It specifies CASSETGLGEKLFF.

Here the CDR3 reads CASSVEPLQETQYF. CDR3 nucleotide sequence: TGTGCCAGCAGCGTAGAGCCCCTCCAAGAGACCCAGTACTTC. The V and J genes are TRBV9 and TRBJ2-5, with no clear D. Germline lookup yields CDR1 SGDLS and CDR2 YYNGEE. Trimming removed 0 bases at V and 1 base at J, with 7 bases between. The CDR3 is made up of 14 amino acids.

This rearrangement joins TRBV27 to TRBJ1-1, with 7 bases identical to TRBD1. Germline V gives CDR1 MNHEY, CDR2 SMNVEV (reference sequence). The junction had 8 bases not matched to a gene; V was cut back by 0 bases and J by 10 bases. The CDR3 consists of 14 residues. CDR3 DNA sequence: TGTGCCAGCAGTTTATCGGAGACAGGGCATCCAGCTTTCTTT. The encoded protein is CASSLSETGHPAFF.